This is a list of T cell receptor beta chains from one sample in a study of OX40 agonist ivuxolimab in advanced cancers. Only in-frame clones appear in the TCRdb table, and some are missing; sequencing was by immunoSEQ multiplex PCR. The data contain tens of thousands of clones, 85% of them singletons. Sequenced material: CD4+ or CD8+ T cells sorted from blood, taken in a trial of the OX40 agonist ivuxolimab. All receptors come from an adult with an advanced solid tumor such as melanoma, head and neck, liver or kidney cancer. Each CDR3 is given with its conserved first and last residue. The order of the fields is V gene, D gene, J gene, clone size, CDR3 DNA, CDR3 protein. The D gene is left open where the match is weak. Expanded clones get a size class; other rows say once, few or many, or leave the size out.

TRBV27,.,TRBJ1-2,.,TGTGCCAGCAGCCCCTGGGGCAATGGCTACACCTTC,CASSPWGNGYTF
TRBV10-3,.,TRBJ2-7,.,TGTGCCGCAAGGGGTCCCAGTACATCCTACGAGCAGTACTTC,CAARGPSTSYEQYF
TRBV9,.,TRBJ2-7,.,TGTGCCAGCAGCGGCTACGGGAGAGTCTACGAGCAGTACTTC,CASSGYGRVYEQYF
TRBV10-2,.,TRBJ1-3,.,TGCGCCAGCAGTGCGCAGGGAAGATCGAACACCATATATTTT,CASSAQGRSNTIYF
TRBV7-9,.,TRBJ1-1,.,TGTGCCAGCAGCTTATACGGCATGAACACTGAAGCTTTCTTT,CASSLYGMNTEAFF
TRBV6-6,TRBD1,TRBJ2-3,few,TGTGCCAGCTCCCGTGGACAGGGTTCAGATACGCAGTATTTT,CASSRGQGSDTQYF
TRBV27,.,TRBJ1-3,.,TGTGCCGGCCCTCCCGGCTCTGGAAACACCATATATTTT,CAGPPGSGNTIYF
TRBV6-1,TRBD1,TRBJ1-1,.,TGTGCCAGCAGTCTTACTTGGACAGGCATCACTGAAGCTTTCTTT,CASSLTWTGITEAFF
TRBV5-1,.,TRBJ2-2,.,TGCGCCAGCAGCTTGGGGGCAGGAGGGGCCGGGGAGCTGTTTTTT,CASSLGAGGAGELFF
TRBV14,TRBD1,TRBJ2-3,.,TGTGCCAGCAGCCAAGATCTTGAGGGGGCTACAGATACGCAGTATTTT,CASSQDLEGATDTQYF
TRBV7-2,.,TRBJ2-7,.,TGTGCCAGCAGCTCCACAGAGTTGACCTACGAGCAGTACTTC,CASSSTELTYEQYF
TRBV19,.,TRBJ2-5,.,TGTGCCAGTAGTATTTCAAGACTAACGAGAGAGACCCAGTACTTC,CASSISRLTRETQYF
TRBV7-2,TRBD2,TRBJ2-7,.,TGTGCCAGCAGCTTAAACAGACTAGCGGGGAAGGACGAGCAGTACTTC,CASSLNRLAGKDEQYF
TRBV4-3,TRBD1,TRBJ2-2,.,TGCGCCAGCAGCCATAGACAGGGGGTCTCTTCCGGGGAGCTGTTTTTT,CASSHRQGVSSGELFF
TRBV30,TRBD1,TRBJ1-4,.,TGTGCCTGGAGTACAGGGGGATACTATGAAAAACTGTTTTTT,CAWSTGGYYEKLFF
TRBV5-8,.,TRBJ2-1,.,TGTGCCAGCAGCTTAGGGCAGGGCGGTGAGCAGTTCTTC,CASSLGQGGEQFF
TRBV9,.,TRBJ2-2,.,TGTGCCAGCAGCGTAGAGACCAGGGCCACCGGGGAGCTGTTTTTT,CASSVETRATGELFF
TRBV2,.,TRBJ1-5,.,TGTGCCAGCAGTCGGAGCAGAGGGAATCAGCCCCAGCATTTT,CASSRSRGNQPQHF
TRBV11-2,TRBD2,TRBJ2-1,.,TGTGCCAGCAGCTCAAGAAAGCGGGGGGGCAGTGGCAATGAGCAGTTCTTC,CASSSRKRGGSGNEQFF
TRBV5-1,.,TRBJ2-5,.,TGCGCCAGCAGCTTGACCTACCAAGAGACCCAGTACTTC,CASSLTYQETQYF
TRBV29-1,.,TRBJ1-1,.,TGCAGCGTTGAAGATCGGGATAGAAAGGGCACTGAAGCTTTCTTT,CSVEDRDRKGTEAFF
TRBV7-9,.,TRBJ1-3,.,TGTGCCAGCAGCTCAATGGGGACCGAGAACACCATATATTTT,CASSSMGTENTIYF
TRBV19,TRBD2,TRBJ2-1,.,TGTGCCAGTAGCAGGCGGGGGGCTTACAATGAGCAGTTCTTC,CASSRRGAYNEQFF
TRBV5-1,.,TRBJ2-5,.,TGCGCCAGCAGCAATTTAGAGGGGGAAGAGACCCAGTACTTC,CASSNLEGEETQYF